A single sample gave rise to the 25 T cell receptor beta chains below, sequenced in a study of cytomegalovirus exposure and HLA in healthy donors. With 60 Vbeta and 13 Jbeta primers, the PCR was carried out. Sequencing was performed with immunoSEQ multiplex PCR; in TCRdb, only in-frame clones are kept and a portion is missing. The data hold around 120,000 clones, with about 80% observed a single time. Material for sequencing was PBMCs. The receptors come from a female donor in good health and CMV-seropositive.

V usage is TRBV19 and J usage is TRBJ1-5, with D unresolved. This CDR3 region has 13 residues. V dropped 5 bases and J dropped 7 bases, with 12 bases sitting between them. CDR1 and CDR2 (germline): LNHDA, SQIVND (reference sequence). The CDR3 loop reads CASSPVRYQPQHF. CDR3 nucleotides: TGTGCCAGTAGTCCGGTTCGATACCAGCCCCAGCATTTT.

Notes on this clone: The same CDR3 can be traced to other DNA sequences in this sample. The CDR3 DNA is TGTGCCTGGACAGGGGGTGAAAAACTGTTTTTT. Amino acids: CAWTGGEKLFF. J is TRBJ1-4 and V is TRBV30, with 7 bases identical to TRBD1. Germline V gene lookup returns CDR1 GTSNPN and CDR2 SVGIG (reference sequence). The CDR3 sequence is 11 residues long. The V segment lost 4 bases and the J segment 7 bases; nucleotides outside the gene matches: 0.

The chain employs TRBV25-1 and TRBJ2-2; 7 bases are shared with TRBD2. The CDR3 extends over 16 amino acids. Losses at the gene ends were 4 bases for V and 3 bases for J; bases not matched to a gene: 8. From germline, CDR1 is MGHDK and CDR2 SYGVNS. CDR3 sequence: CASSATWGGDTGELFF. DNA for the CDR3: TGTGCCAGCAGTGCGACCTGGGGAGGGGACACCGGGGAGCTGTTTTTT.

The V and J genes are TRBV2 and TRBJ2-7, with a possible D match to TRBD2 (6 bases). CDR1 and CDR2 from the germline V gene are SNHLY and FYNNEI. V was clipped by 5 bases and J by 4 bases, with 15 bases between them. The CDR3 totals 14 residues. CDR3 loop: CASSLGGTEYEQYF. In nucleotides, the CDR3 is TGTGCCAGCAGTTTGGGAGGAACTGAATACGAGCAGTACTTC.

This clone was counted a few times. The rearrangement joins TRBV5-1 to TRBJ2-1, with 8 positions matching TRBD1. The CDR3 runs to 13 residues. Germline CDR1 reads SGHRS; CDR2 reads YFSETQ. V dropped 3 bases and J dropped 14; count of bases not matched to a gene: 10. CDR3 region: CASSSRRGQVEFF. The CDR3 DNA reads as TGCGCCAGCAGCTCCCGCAGGGGGCAGGTGGAGTTCTTC.

This clone has only one observation. At one of its ends the junction is not consistent with the germline gene, which may arise from a read error. J is TRBJ2-7 and V is TRBV27, with 12 positions matching TRBD2. Germline V gene data show CDR1 as MNHEY and CDR2 as SMNVEV (reference sequence). This CDR3 contains 15 residues. The CDR3 DNA sequence: TGTGCCGGCAGTTTCGCTAGCGGGGGGGACTACGAGCAGTACTTC. Its translation is CAGSFASGGDYEQYF.

This chain connects TRBV5-4 to TRBJ2-1; 10 bases are shared with TRBD2. Germline V CDR1 and CDR2: SGHNT, YYREEE (reference sequence). This CDR3 has 17 residues. V lost 2 bases to trimming and J lost 4 bases; unmatched junction nucleotides: 9. DNA for the CDR3: TGTGCCAGCAGCTTAATGGTAGCGGGGGGCCATTACAATGAGCAGTTCTTC. Its protein is CASSLMVAGGHYNEQFF.

This clone was detected a few times. The chain links TRBV15 to TRBJ1-1; D call uncertain. The CDR3 is 14 amino acids. Germline CDR1 and CDR2: LNHNV and YYDKDF (reference sequence). The germline V and J ends were trimmed by 0 bases and 5 bases, with 10 bases remaining between them. DNA of the CDR3: TGTGCCACCAGCAGAGAAGCGGGTTTAACTGAAGCTTTCTTT. It yields the protein CATSREAGLTEAFF.

The V call is TRBV9, the J call TRBJ2-3; 14 bases are shared with TRBD2. V trimming: 3 bases; J trimming: 11 bases; junction bases outside the gene matches: 11. CDR1 is SGDLS and CDR2 is YYNGEE in the germline V gene. There are 16 residues in the CDR3. CDR3 DNA: TGTGCCAGCAGCGCTTCAGGGACTAGCGGGGGTAGGGGGCAGTATTTT. As protein: CASSASGTSGGRGQYF.

V is TRBV27 and J is TRBJ1-2; D gene unclear. Deletions cut 4 bases from V and 2 bases from J, with 23 bases between. The CDR3 sequence is 18 residues long. In germline, CDR1 is MNHEY, CDR2 SMNVEV (reference sequence). The CDR3 region is CASSYDKRPSFKNYGYTF. The CDR3 DNA reads as TGTGCCAGCAGTTACGACAAGCGGCCCTCCTTTAAAAACTATGGCTACACCTTC.

The rearrangement links TRBV7-3 to TRBJ1-6; D remains ambiguous. Looked up from germline, CDR1 is SGHTA and CDR2 is FQGTGA. The CDR3 runs to 14 residues. Deletions cut 5 bases from V and 10 bases from J, with 15 bases between. In DNA, the CDR3 is TGTGCCAGCAGCCTCGGACTACCGCGGTCACCCCTCCACTTT. Translating gives CASSLGLPRSPLHF.

The V call is TRBV18, the J call TRBJ2-3, with 12 positions matching TRBD2. V gave up 3 bases and J gave up 9 bases; unmatched junction bases: 13. Germline V gene lookup returns CDR1 KGHSH and CDR2 LQKENI. The CDR3 length is 17 residues. Here the CDR3 reads CASSPPVGLAGMGTQYF. The CDR3 coding sequence is TGTGCCAGCTCACCTCCCGTTGGACTAGCGGGGATGGGGACGCAGTATTTT.

The chain is built from TRBV6-5 and TRBJ2-7, with 7 bases fitting TRBD1. The junction had 11 bases not matched to a gene; V was cut back by 6 bases and J by 3 bases. Germline V gene sequence: CDR1 MNHEY, CDR2 SVGAGI. The CDR3 runs 15 residues. This CDR3 reads CASSRDRDSGYEQYF. The CDR3 DNA follows: TGTGCCAGCAGCAGAGACAGGGATAGTGGCTACGAGCAGTACTTC.

This clone was observed once. The V and J genes are TRBV30 and TRBJ2-1; 9 positions agree with TRBD1. CDR1 and CDR2 from the germline V gene are GTSNPN and SVGIG (reference sequence). This CDR3 spans 12 amino acids. V lost 3 bases, J lost 6 bases, and 0 bases stayed unmatched. The CDR3 spells CAWRGQGNEQFF. CDR3 DNA: TGTGCCTGGAGGGGACAGGGCAATGAGCAGTTCTTC.

V usage is TRBV2 and J usage is TRBJ2-7; 7 bases align to TRBD1. Germline values: CDR1 SNHLY, CDR2 FYNNEI. CDR3 size: 13 residues. V lost 5 bases and J lost 0; bases outside the gene matches: 1. The CDR3 protein is CASSRDSSYEQYF. The CDR3 bases are TGTGCCAGCAGTAGGGACAGCTCCTACGAGCAGTACTTC.

This clone was found a few times. V and J are TRBV10-2 and TRBJ2-5, with 9 bases fitting TRBD1. The last part of the DNA fits TRBJ2-7 better; the J call may be wrong. From germline, CDR1 is WSHSY and CDR2 SAAADI. This CDR3 is 14 amino acids long. This CDR3 reads CASRGGTGHYEQYF. CDR3 sequence (DNA): TGCGCCAGCAGGGGTGGGACAGGGCATTACGAGCAGTACTTC.

The CDR3 loop reads CASSEEYRGAAGAFF. The CDR3 DNA is TGTGCCAGCAGTGAAGAATACCGGGGGGCAGCCGGAGCTTTCTTT. This chain links TRBV25-1 with TRBJ1-1; TRBD1 is a possible D gene (6 bases). V shed 2 bases and J shed 10 bases, with 20 bases lying between them. Germline CDR1 reads MGHDK; CDR2 reads SYGVNS. CDR3 length equals 15 residues.

The genes are TRBV18 and TRBJ1-2, with D perhaps matching TRBD1 (6 bases). Trimming removed 1 base at V and 6 bases at J, with 12 bases between. Germline lookup yields CDR1 KGHSH and CDR2 LQKENI. This CDR3 region has 14 residues. CDR3 DNA sequence: TGTGCCAGCTCACCACAGGGGGTTACTAATGGCTACACCTTC. This codes for CASSPQGVTNGYTF.

V gene TRBV7-3 combines with J gene TRBJ2-6; 7 nucleotides align to TRBD1. The CDR3 is 17 residues long. The ends lost 5 bases at V and 1 base at J; junction bases unmatched: 8. The V gene's germline CDR1 is SGHTA and CDR2 FQGTGA. This CDR3 reads CASSPRQGGSGANVLTF. The CDR3 DNA is TGTGCCAGCAGCCCTCGACAGGGTGGGTCTGGGGCCAACGTCCTGACTTTC.

This clone has only one observation. This chain connects TRBV7-2 to TRBJ1-6, with D possibly being TRBD1 (6 bases). The CDR3 loop spans 15 amino acids. Per germline, CDR1 SGHTA and CDR2 FQGNSA. Trimming pared 4 bases from V and 6 bases from J, leaving 13 bases between. The CDR3 protein is CASSSGGAANSPLHF. CDR3 DNA sequence: TGTGCCAGCAGCTCCGGGGGGGCCGCTAATTCACCCCTCCACTTT.

The chain carries TRBV28 and TRBJ1-2; the D is unclear. Trimming took 4 bases from V and 6 from J, leaving 12 bases between them. Germline values: CDR1 MDHEN, CDR2 SYDVKM. This CDR3 is built from 13 residues. The CDR3 sequence: CASSSRGLDGYTF. DNA of the CDR3: TGTGCCAGCAGTTCGCGCGGTTTGGATGGCTACACCTTC.

The V gene is TRBV11-2, the J gene TRBJ1-2; D unclear. V lost 5 bases and J lost 2, with 9 bases in between. The CDR3 covers 13 residues. Germline loops: CDR1 SGHAT, CDR2 FQNNGV. The CDR3 DNA follows: TGTGCCAGCAGCGGCCGCTCAAACTATGGCTACACCTTC. It encodes CASSGRSNYGYTF. Full variable domain (outside the CDR3, taken from reference TRBV11-2 and TRBJ1-2): EAGVAQSPRYKIIEKRQSVAFWCNPISGHATLYWYQQILGQGPKLLIQFQNNGVVDDSQLPKDRFSAERLKGVDSTLKIQPAKLEDSAVYLCASSGRSNYGYTFGSGTRLTVV.

The V call is TRBV25-1, the J call TRBJ1-2, with no clear D. The CDR3 is 13 residues long. Trimming cost V 8 bases and J 2 bases, with 12 bases left between them. Germline CDR1 is MGHDK and CDR2 is SYGVNS. CDR3 residues: CASRNSGNYGYTF. CDR3 bases: TGTGCCAGCCGGAACAGCGGAAACTATGGCTACACCTTC.

The V and J genes are TRBV4-2 and TRBJ1-3; 7 bases line up with TRBD1. The junction had 5 bases not matched to a gene; V was cut back by 0 bases and J by 0 bases. Germline V gene sequence: CDR1 LGHNA, CDR2 YNFKEQ. This CDR3 has 17 amino acids. CDR3: CASSQDRDRVSGNTIYF. CDR3 coding DNA: TGTGCCAGCAGCCAAGATAGGGACAGAGTCTCTGGAAACACCATATATTTT.

The V and J genes are TRBV7-9 and TRBJ1-6; no clear D. The CDR3 has 15 amino acids. Deletions cut 5 bases from V and 7 bases from J, with 15 bases between. Germline V gene lookup returns CDR1 SEHNR and CDR2 FQNEAQ (reference sequence). Here the CDR3 reads CASSDQAQRNSPLHF. The CDR3 nucleotides read TGTGCCAGCAGCGACCAGGCACAGAGAAATTCACCCCTCCACTTT.